Below, 2 T cell receptor beta chains from the same sample are listed, as sequenced in a study of T-cell memory formation after mild COVID-19. TCRdb itself ran the 5' RACE reads through MiXCR, one entry per CDR3 protein. The profile shows 100,000 to 120,000 distinct CDR3 sequences, approximately 22% of them singletons. The sequenced sample was PBMCs or a T cell subset sorted from them (not recorded which). The receptors stem from a man in his late teens or twenties who had mild COVID-19 (a few samples of this study predate the infection). Cell type and time point are not known.

This clonotype was observed at least ten times. The V call is TRBV7-9, the J call TRBJ2-1; unclear D gene. The germline V and J ends were trimmed by 4 bases and 15 bases, with 10 bases remaining between them. The CDR3 consists of 10 residues. Per germline, CDR1 SEHNR and CDR2 FQNEAQ (reference sequence). CDR3: CASSSPGPFF. The CDR3 region has the DNA TGTGCCAGCAGCTCCCCAGGACCGTTCTTC.

This clonotype was seen more than once but under ten times. The V gene is TRBV30, the J gene TRBJ2-7; 8 nucleotides match TRBD2. J lost 6 bases, V lost 0 bases, and 4 bases had no gene match. This CDR3 comprises 13 residues. The germline CDR1 and CDR2 sequences are GTSNPN and SVGIG (reference sequence). Written as DNA, the CDR3 is TGTGCCTGGAGTGTAGCGGGGGTCGGCGAGCAGTACTTC. It yields the protein CAWSVAGVGEQYF.